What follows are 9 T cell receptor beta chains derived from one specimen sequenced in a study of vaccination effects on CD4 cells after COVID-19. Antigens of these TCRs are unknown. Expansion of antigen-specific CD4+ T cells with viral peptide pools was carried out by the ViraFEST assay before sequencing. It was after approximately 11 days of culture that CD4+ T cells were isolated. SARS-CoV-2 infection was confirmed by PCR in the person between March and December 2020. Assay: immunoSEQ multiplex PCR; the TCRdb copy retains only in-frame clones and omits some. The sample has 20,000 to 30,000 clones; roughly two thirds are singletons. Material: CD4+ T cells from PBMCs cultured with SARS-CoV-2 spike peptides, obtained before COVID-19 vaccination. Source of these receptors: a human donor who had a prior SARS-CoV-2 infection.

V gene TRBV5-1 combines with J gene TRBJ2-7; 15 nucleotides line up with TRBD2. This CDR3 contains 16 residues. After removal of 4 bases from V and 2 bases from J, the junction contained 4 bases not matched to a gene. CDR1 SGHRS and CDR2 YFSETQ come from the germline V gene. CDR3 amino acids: CASSPGTSGGTYEQYF. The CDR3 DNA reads TGCGCCAGCAGCCCCGGGACTAGCGGGGGGACCTACGAGCAGTACTTC.

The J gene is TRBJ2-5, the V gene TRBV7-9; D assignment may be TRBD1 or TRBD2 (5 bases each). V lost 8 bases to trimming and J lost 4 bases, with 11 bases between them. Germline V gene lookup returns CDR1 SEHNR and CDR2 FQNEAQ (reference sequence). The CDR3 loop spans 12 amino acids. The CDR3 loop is CASLRGGETQYF. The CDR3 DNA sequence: TGTGCCAGCCTACGGGGCGGAGAGACCCAGTACTTC.

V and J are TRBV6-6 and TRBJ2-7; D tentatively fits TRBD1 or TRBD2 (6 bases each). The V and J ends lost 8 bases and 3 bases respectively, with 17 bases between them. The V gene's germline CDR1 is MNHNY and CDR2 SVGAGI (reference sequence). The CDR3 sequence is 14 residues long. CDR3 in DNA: TGTGCCAGCCGTCAAGGGGGGCGCAGCTACGAGCAGTACTTC. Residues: CASRQGGRSYEQYF.

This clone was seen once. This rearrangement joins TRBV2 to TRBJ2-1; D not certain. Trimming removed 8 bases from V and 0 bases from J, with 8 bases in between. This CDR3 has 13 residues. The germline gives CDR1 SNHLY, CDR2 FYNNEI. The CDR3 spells CASGWSSYNEQFF. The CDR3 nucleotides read TGTGCCAGCGGATGGAGCTCCTACAATGAGCAGTTCTTC.

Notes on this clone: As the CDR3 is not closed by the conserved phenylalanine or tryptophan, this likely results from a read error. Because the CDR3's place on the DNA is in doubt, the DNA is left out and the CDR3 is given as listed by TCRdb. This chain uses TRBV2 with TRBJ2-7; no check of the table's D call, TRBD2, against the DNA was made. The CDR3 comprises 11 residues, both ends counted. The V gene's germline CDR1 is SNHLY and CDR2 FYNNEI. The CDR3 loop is CASKAAGGLAS.

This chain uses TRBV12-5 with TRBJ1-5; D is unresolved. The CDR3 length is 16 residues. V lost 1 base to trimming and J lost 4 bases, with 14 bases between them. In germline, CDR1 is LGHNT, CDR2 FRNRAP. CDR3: CASGLGEGRGNQPQHF. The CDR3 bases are TGTGCTAGTGGTTTGGGGGAAGGGCGTGGGAATCAGCCCCAGCATTTT.

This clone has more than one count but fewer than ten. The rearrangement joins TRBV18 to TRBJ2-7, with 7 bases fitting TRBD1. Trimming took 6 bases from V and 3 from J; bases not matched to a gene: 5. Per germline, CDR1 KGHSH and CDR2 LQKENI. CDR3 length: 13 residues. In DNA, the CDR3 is TGTGCCAGCTCCCGGGACAGCTTCTACGAGCAGTACTTC. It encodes CASSRDSFYEQYF.

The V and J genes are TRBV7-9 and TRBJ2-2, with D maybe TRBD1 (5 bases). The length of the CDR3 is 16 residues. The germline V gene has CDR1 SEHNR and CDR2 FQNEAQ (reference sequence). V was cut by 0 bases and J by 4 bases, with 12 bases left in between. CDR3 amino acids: CASSLAWGLLTGELFF. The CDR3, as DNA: TGTGCCAGCAGCTTAGCGTGGGGCTTACTCACCGGGGAGCTGTTTTTT. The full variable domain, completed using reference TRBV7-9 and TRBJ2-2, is DTGVSQNPRHKITKRGQNVTFRCDPISEHNRLYWYRQTLGQGPEFLTYFQNEAQLEKSRLLSDRFSAERPKGSFSTLEIQRTEQGDSAMYLCASSLAWGLLTGELFFGEGSRLTVL.

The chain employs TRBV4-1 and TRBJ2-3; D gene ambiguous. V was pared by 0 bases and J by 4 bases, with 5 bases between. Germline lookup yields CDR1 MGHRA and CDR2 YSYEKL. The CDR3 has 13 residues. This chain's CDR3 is CASSQERPDTQYF. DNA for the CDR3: TGCGCCAGCAGCCAAGAAAGGCCAGATACGCAGTATTTT.